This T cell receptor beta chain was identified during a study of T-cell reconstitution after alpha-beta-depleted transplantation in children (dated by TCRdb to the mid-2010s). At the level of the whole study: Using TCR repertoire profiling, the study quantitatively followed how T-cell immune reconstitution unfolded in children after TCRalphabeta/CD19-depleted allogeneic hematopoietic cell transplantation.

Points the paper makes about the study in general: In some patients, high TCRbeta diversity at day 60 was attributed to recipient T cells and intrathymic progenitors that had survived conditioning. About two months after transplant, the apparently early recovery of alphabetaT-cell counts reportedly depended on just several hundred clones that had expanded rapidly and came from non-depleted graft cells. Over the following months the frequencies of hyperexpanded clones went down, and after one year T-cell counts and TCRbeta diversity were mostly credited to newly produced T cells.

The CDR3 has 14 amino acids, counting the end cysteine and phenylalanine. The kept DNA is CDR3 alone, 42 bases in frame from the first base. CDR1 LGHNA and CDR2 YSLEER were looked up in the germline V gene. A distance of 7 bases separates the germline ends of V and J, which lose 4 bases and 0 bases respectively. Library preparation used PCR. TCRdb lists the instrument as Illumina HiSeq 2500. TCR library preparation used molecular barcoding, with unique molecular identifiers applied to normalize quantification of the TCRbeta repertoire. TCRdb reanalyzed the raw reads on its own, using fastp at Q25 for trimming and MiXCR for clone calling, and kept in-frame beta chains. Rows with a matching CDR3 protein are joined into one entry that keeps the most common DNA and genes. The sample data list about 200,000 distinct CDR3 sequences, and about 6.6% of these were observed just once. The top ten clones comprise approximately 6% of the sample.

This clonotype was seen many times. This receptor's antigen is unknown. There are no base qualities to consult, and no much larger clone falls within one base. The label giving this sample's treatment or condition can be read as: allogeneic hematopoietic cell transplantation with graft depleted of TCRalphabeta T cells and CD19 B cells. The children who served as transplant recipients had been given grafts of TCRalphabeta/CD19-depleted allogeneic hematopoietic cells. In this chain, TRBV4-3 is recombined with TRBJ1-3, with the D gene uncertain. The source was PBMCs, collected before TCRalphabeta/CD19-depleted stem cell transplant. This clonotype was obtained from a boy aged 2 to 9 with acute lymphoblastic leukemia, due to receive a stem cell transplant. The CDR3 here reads CASSPSSSGNTIYF. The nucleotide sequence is TGCGCCAGCAGCCCTTCGAGCTCTGGAAACACCATATATTTT.